This TCR beta chain was identified in a study of T cell responses to AZD1222 COVID-19 vaccine. This CDR3 has 14 residues. Trimming left V 0 bases short and J 5 bases short, with 8 bases between. The germline gives CDR1 SGHDT, CDR2 YYEEEE. Profiled with immunoSEQ multiplex PCR; TCRdb holds only in-frame clones, not every one. The sample includes roughly 100,000 clones, 85% to 90% of them seen just once. The sequence derives from an adult in good health. Sample: peripheral blood, taken on day 0 of AZD1222 vaccination. The chain joins TRBV5-6 to TRBJ1-4; D call uncertain. CDR3 protein: CASSLGSSNEKLFF. The CDR3 DNA reads as TGTGCCAGCAGCTTGGGGTCTTCGAATGAAAAACTGTTTTTT.